These 28 T cell receptor beta chains originate from one sample sequenced in a study of cytomegalovirus exposure and HLA in healthy donors. The study ran its PCR with 60 Vbeta and 13 Jbeta primers. The table came from immunoSEQ multiplex PCR; TCRdb's copy has only in-frame clones and leaves some out. The data contain 100,000 to 150,000 clones, roughly 80% of them singletons. Sample: PBMCs. The receptors were sampled from a man between 18 and 35 years old in good health and CMV-seropositive.

The genes are TRBV7-9 and TRBJ2-2; a weak D match, TRBD1 (6 bases). Trimming removed 6 bases from V and 3 bases from J, with 11 bases in between. This CDR3 is built from 14 residues. Germline loops: CDR1 SEHNR, CDR2 FQNEAQ (reference sequence). Here the CDR3 reads CASRSEGDTGELFF. The CDR3 DNA follows: TGTGCCAGCAGATCCGAGGGGGACACCGGGGAGCTGTTTTTT.

V usage is TRBV7-3 and J usage is TRBJ2-7; tentative D call: TRBD1 (6 bases). V lost 0 bases and J 3 bases, leaving 18 bases between the germline ends. Looked up from germline, CDR1 is SGHTA and CDR2 is FQGTGA. This CDR3 has 17 amino acids. DNA for the CDR3: TGTGCCAGCAGCTTAACGCCGAGACAGGTGTGGGGCTACGAGCAGTACTTC. Its translation is CASSLTPRQVWGYEQYF.

This clone was seen once. This chain links TRBV5-6 with TRBJ1-2; possible D gene TRBD1, 6 bases. CDR1 and CDR2 from the germline V gene are SGHDT and YYEEEE. The CDR3 is made up of 18 amino acids. Trimming stripped 3 bases from V and 5 bases from J, with 26 bases between. The chain's CDR3 is CASSSYLGPNDRIYGYTF. DNA of the CDR3: TGTGCCAGCAGCTCCTACCTGGGGCCTAACGACAGGATTTATGGCTACACCTTC.

The CDR3 protein is CASSTRLARGTDTQYF. The CDR3 bases are TGTGCCAGCAGCACTAGACTAGCAAGGGGCACAGATACGCAGTATTTT. The rearrangement links TRBV13 to TRBJ2-3; TRBD2 matches 7 bases. There are 16 residues in the CDR3. V lost 5 bases to trimming and J lost 1 base; unmatched junction nucleotides: 9. From germline, CDR1 is PRHDT and CDR2 FYEKMQ (reference sequence).

The V and J genes are TRBV13 and TRBJ2-7; the match to TRBD1 covers 9 bases. CDR1 PRHDT and CDR2 FYEKMQ come from the germline V gene (reference sequence). The V and J ends lost 5 bases and 2 bases, in that order; junction bases with no gene match: 7. The CDR3 consists of 15 residues. CDR3 sequence (DNA): TGTGCCAGCAGCGGACGGGACAGGGCAACCTACGAGCAGTACTTC. Protein: CASSGRDRATYEQYF.

This chain links TRBV6-5 with TRBJ2-3; TRBD2 matches at 10 bases. Germline assignment: CDR1 MNHEY and CDR2 SVGAGI. CDR3 length: 16 residues. Trimming cost V 4 bases and J 4 bases; bases outside gene matches: 8. This CDR3 is CASSLAGGLSADTQYF. In DNA, the CDR3 is TGTGCCAGCAGTTTAGCGGGAGGCCTGAGCGCAGATACGCAGTATTTT.

J is TRBJ1-6 and V is TRBV5-4, with TRBD1 as a possible D gene (6 bases). The CDR3 sequence is 16 residues long. The ends were cut back, 0 bases at V and 8 bases at J, with 15 bases in the middle. The germline V gene has CDR1 SGHNT and CDR2 YYREEE (reference sequence). The CDR3 DNA follows: TGTGCCAGCAGCTTGGCCAAGTTGGACAGCTATTCACCCCTCCACTTT. Encoded protein: CASSLAKLDSYSPLHF.

The chain is built from TRBV30 and TRBJ2-3; 9 nucleotides line up with TRBD1. V was clipped by 1 base and J by 1 base; unmatched bases: 3. This CDR3 is 15 amino acids long. Germline CDR1 reads GTSNPN; CDR2 reads SVGIG (reference sequence). CDR3 residues: CAWSADRGGTDTQYF. DNA of the CDR3: TGTGCCTGGAGTGCGGACAGGGGAGGCACAGATACGCAGTATTTT.

This chain links TRBV5-1 with TRBJ2-7, with D unclear. The CDR3 totals 14 residues. Deletions cut 0 bases from V and 5 bases from J, with 12 bases between. The germline gives CDR1 SGHRS, CDR2 YFSETQ. The CDR3 DNA is TGCGCCAGCAGCTTGGATGGCGACTTGAACGAGCAGTACTTC. Translated: CASSLDGDLNEQYF.

The chain has TRBV15 and TRBJ1-2; a possible D gene is TRBD1 (5 bases). The CDR3 has 15 amino acids. Trimming took off 5 bases at V and 4 bases at J, with 17 bases between the two ends. CDR1 is LNHNV, CDR2 YYDKDF, per germline (reference sequence). CDR3 protein: CATSPRLGGGYGYTF. The CDR3 region has the DNA TGTGCCACCAGCCCTAGGTTGGGCGGGGGCTATGGCTACACCTTC.

CDR3: CASSGTAEATQYF. In DNA form, the CDR3 reads TGTGCCAGCAGCGGGACAGCGGAGGCGACCCAGTACTTC. The chain employs TRBV5-5 and TRBJ2-5; 7 nucleotides align to TRBD1. The germline V gene encodes CDR1 SGHKS and CDR2 YYEKEE (reference sequence). The junction had 7 bases not matched to a gene; V was cut back by 4 bases and J by 7 bases. The CDR3 has 13 residues.

The genes are TRBV2 and TRBJ1-6; 7 nucleotides agree with TRBD1. The CDR3 is made up of 15 amino acids. The germline V gene encodes CDR1 SNHLY and CDR2 FYNNEI. J lost 9 bases, V lost 6 bases, and 11 bases had no gene match. The CDR3 here is CASSPGTDFISPLHF. The CDR3 DNA sequence: TGTGCCAGCAGCCCCGGGACAGACTTTATTTCACCCCTCCACTTT. Using reference TRBV2 and TRBJ1-6 for the parts outside the CDR3, the full variable domain is EPEVTQTPSHQVTQMGQEVILRCVPISNHLYFYWYRQILGQKVEFLVSFYNNEISEKSEIFDDQFSVERPDGSNFTLKIRSTKLEDSAMYFCASSPGTDFISPLHFGNGTRLTVT.

This chain connects TRBV28 to TRBJ2-7; D unresolved. V gave up 6 bases and J gave up 5 bases, with 26 bases separating them. Germline-derived CDR1 and CDR2 are MDHEN and SYDVKM. The CDR3 contains 17 residues. The DNA for the CDR3 is TGTGCCAGCAGAACGACCATGACACCCACCTTTAGTCACGAGCAGTACTTC. Protein: CASRTTMTPTFSHEQYF.

This chain joins TRBV6-6 and TRBJ1-6, with 9 bases aligning to TRBD1. Germline CDR1 is MNHNY and CDR2 is SVGAGI (reference sequence). CDR3 length: 14 residues. With 2 bases clipped from V and 8 bases from J, the junction kept 1 base outside the gene matches. CDR3 nucleotides: TGTGCCAGCAGTTACAGGACAGGGGATTCACCCCTCCACTTT. As protein: CASSYRTGDSPLHF.

The CDR3 DNA is TGTGCCAGCTTGATGGGAGGGGACGTGGGGCCCCAGCATTTT. It codes for CASLMGGDVGPQHF. This chain joins TRBV6-1 and TRBJ1-5, with TRBD1 as a possible D gene (5 bases). Germline V gene data show CDR1 as MNHNS and CDR2 as SASEGT. V lost 8 bases and J lost 9, with 20 bases in between. This CDR3 is 14 amino acids long.

This clone was detected once. This sequence joins TRBV27 and TRBJ1-6; 9 positions match TRBD1. With 4 bases clipped from V and 9 bases from J, the junction kept 7 bases outside the gene matches. The CDR3 runs 15 residues. Germline assignment: CDR1 MNHEY and CDR2 SMNVEV (reference sequence). This CDR3 is CASSSGQGNSSPLHF. In DNA form, the CDR3 reads TGTGCCAGCAGTTCCGGACAGGGGAATAGTTCACCCCTCCACTTT.

This clone was recorded once. V and J are TRBV9 and TRBJ1-2; D call uncertain. V gave up 4 bases and J gave up 7 bases, with 17 bases separating them. CDR1 is SGDLS, CDR2 YYNGEE, per germline. The CDR3 covers 14 residues. For the CDR3, the DNA is TGTGCCAGCAGCCCGGGGATTGGTAATAGTGGCTACACCTTC. Translation gives CASSPGIGNSGYTF.

The chain links TRBV7-3 to TRBJ1-1, with D perhaps TRBD1 (5 bases). In germline, CDR1 is SGHTA, CDR2 FQGTGA. CDR3 length equals 14 residues. V shed 5 bases and J shed 1 base, with 11 bases lying between them. This CDR3 reads CASSPDSQNTEAFF. CDR3 nucleotide sequence: TGTGCCAGCAGCCCCGACAGCCAGAACACTGAAGCTTTCTTT.

This chain's CDR3 is CASSIDPGEMNTEAFF. The CDR3 DNA reads TGTGCCAGTAGTATAGATCCGGGAGAGATGAACACTGAAGCTTTCTTT. The V call is TRBV19, the J call TRBJ1-1; D call uncertain. V gave up 0 bases and J gave up 0 bases, with 11 bases separating them. The germline V gene has CDR1 LNHDA and CDR2 SQIVND (reference sequence). The CDR3 contains 16 residues. The variable domain in full, with the rest retrieved from reference TRBV19 and TRBJ1-1, is DGGITQSPKYLFRKEGQNVTLSCEQNLNHDAMYWYRQDPGQGLRLIYYSQIVNDFQKGDIAEGYSVSREKKESFPLTVTSAQKNPTAFYLCASSIDPGEMNTEAFFGQGTRLTVV.

This chain uses TRBV30 with TRBJ2-3; D remains ambiguous. The CDR3 loop spans 13 amino acids. In germline, CDR1 is GTSNPN, CDR2 SVGIG (reference sequence). V lost 1 base, J lost 0 bases, and 5 bases lay in between. In DNA, the CDR3 is TGTGCCTGGAGTGGAGCGAGCACAGATACGCAGTATTTT. Translation gives CAWSGASTDTQYF.

The rearrangement links TRBV30 to TRBJ1-1; tentative D call: TRBD1 (5 bases). Germline CDR1 GTSNPN, CDR2 SVGIG (reference sequence). V was pared by 3 bases and J by 3 bases, with 8 bases between. The CDR3 is 12 residues long. Written as DNA, the CDR3 is TGTGCCTGGAGACAGGTAGACACTGAAGCTTTCTTT. It is translated as CAWRQVDTEAFF.

This chain connects TRBV2 to TRBJ1-5; TRBD1 aligns across 11 bases. After removal of 6 bases from V and 7 bases from J, the junction contained 2 bases not matched to a gene. CDR1 is SNHLY and CDR2 is FYNNEI in the germline V gene. This CDR3 spans 13 amino acids. The CDR3 nucleotides are TGTGCCAGCAGGGGACAGGGGGACCAGCCCCAGCATTTT. Translation gives CASRGQGDQPQHF.

The V call is TRBV7-3, the J call TRBJ2-2; D is uncertain. The CDR3 sequence is 13 residues long. Germline lookup yields CDR1 SGHTA and CDR2 FQGTGA. With 1 base removed from V and 7 bases from J, the gap between germline ends came to 7 bases. This chain's CDR3 is CASSLSRNGELFF. The CDR3 region has the DNA TGTGCCAGCAGCTTAAGCAGGAACGGGGAGCTGTTTTTT.

The chain employs TRBV4-1 and TRBJ1-4; maybe TRBD1 (6 bases). CDR3 length: 15 residues. Germline CDR1 reads MGHRA; CDR2 reads YSYEKL. V dropped 1 base and J dropped 7 bases, with 13 bases sitting between them. CDR3 protein: CASSQVAGDGEKLFF. In DNA form, the CDR3 reads TGCGCCAGCAGCCAAGTTGCAGGGGACGGTGAAAAACTGTTTTTT.

V is TRBV7-9 and J is TRBJ2-1; 10 bases agree with TRBD2. With V trimmed by 4 bases and J by 7 bases, 10 bases remained unmatched. Germline lookup yields CDR1 SEHNR and CDR2 FQNEAQ (reference sequence). CDR3 length: 16 amino acids. The CDR3 nucleotides read TGTGCCAGCAGCTCCCTAGAAGCGGGGGGGCGTAATGAGCAGTTCTTC. Residues: CASSSLEAGGRNEQFF.

The CDR3 reads CASSSGAIRGYGYTF. The CDR3 DNA is TGTGCCAGCAGCTCAGGGGCCATAAGGGGCTATGGCTACACCTTC. The chain has TRBV7-9 and TRBJ1-2; perhaps TRBD1 as D (6 bases). Trimming took 4 bases from V and 4 from J, leaving 16 bases between them. CDR3 length: 15 amino acids. Looked up from germline, CDR1 is SEHNR and CDR2 is FQNEAQ (reference sequence).

V and J are TRBV6-6 and TRBJ1-4, with 10 bases lining up with TRBD1. The CDR3 loop spans 15 amino acids. The germline V gene has CDR1 MNHNY and CDR2 SVGAGI (reference sequence). After removal of 4 bases from V and 8 bases from J, the junction contained 7 bases not matched to a gene. The DNA of the CDR3 is TGTGCCAGCAGTTCTCCGGGACAGGGGATAGAAAAACTGTTTTTT. Translation: CASSSPGQGIEKLFF.

This chain uses TRBV6-5 with TRBJ1-1, with D unresolved. V was clipped by 2 bases and J by 0 bases, with 4 bases between them. The CDR3 contains 13 residues. The germline V gene encodes CDR1 MNHEY and CDR2 SVGAGI. Here the CDR3 DNA reads TGTGCCAGCAGTTACCTCTTGAACACTGAAGCTTTCTTT. This sequence encodes CASSYLLNTEAFF.